Presented here are 5 T cell receptor beta chains from one specimen sequenced in a study of blood T cell repertoires in COVID-19. The assay was immunoSEQ multiplex PCR, and TCRdb's table has in-frame clones only and misses some. The repertoire holds approximately 170,000 clones, over 75% seen once, with 11% in the top ten. Sequencing input: peripheral blood. These receptors all come from a human donor in a cohort sampled during active COVID-19.

The chain links TRBV15 to TRBJ2-5; the match to TRBD1 covers 9 bases. CDR1 and CDR2 (germline): LNHNV, YYDKDF (reference sequence). The CDR3 contains 15 residues. V shed 1 base and J 5 bases; nucleotides not matched to a gene: 5. In DNA form, the CDR3 reads TGTGCCACCAGCAGAGCACAGGGGGCGCGGGAGACCCAGTACTTC. Translation: CATSRAQGARETQYF. Combining the CDR3 with reference TRBV15 and TRBJ2-5 gives the whole variable domain DAMVIQNPRYQVTQFGKPVTLSCSQTLNHNVMYWYQQKSSQAPKLLFHYYDKDFNNEADTPDNFQSRRPNTSFCFLDIRSPGLGDTAMYLCATSRAQGARETQYFGPGTRLLVL.

This sequence joins TRBV5-1 and TRBJ1-6; 8 nucleotides align to TRBD1. The CDR3 length is 14 residues. Trimming removed 4 bases from V and 10 bases from J; junction bases left unmatched: 7. Germline CDR1 reads SGHRS; CDR2 reads YFSETQ. The CDR3 loop is CASSSDRGGSPLHF. The CDR3 region has the DNA TGCGCCAGCAGCAGTGACAGGGGAGGATCACCCCTCCACTTT.

The chain has TRBV5-4 and TRBJ2-2; D uncertain. The germline V gene encodes CDR1 SGHNT and CDR2 YYREEE (reference sequence). The CDR3 is 16 residues long. The ends were cut back, 1 base at V and 3 bases at J, with 13 bases in the middle. This CDR3 reads CASSLSTRRDTGELFF. The DNA of the CDR3 is TGTGCCAGCAGCTTGTCGACCCGACGGGACACCGGGGAGCTGTTTTTT.

The count of this clone is one. DNA for the CDR3: TGCGCCAGCAGTCGAGTAGCGGTTAACACAGATACGCAGTATTTT. It translates to CASSRVAVNTDTQYF. The genes are TRBV4-3 and TRBJ2-3, with D perhaps TRBD2 (6 bases). V lost 6 bases to trimming and J lost 2 bases, with 15 bases between them. The germline V gene has CDR1 LGHNA and CDR2 YSLEER. The CDR3 is 15 residues long.

The rearrangement links TRBV6-5 to TRBJ2-3; 7 bases line up with TRBD2. Germline CDR1 MNHEY, CDR2 SVGAGI. With 6 bases clipped from V and 4 bases from J, the junction kept 10 bases outside the gene matches. The CDR3 is made up of 15 amino acids. The CDR3 DNA reads as TGTGCCAGCAGCACCAGCGGGATTGGTTCAGATACGCAGTATTTT. This codes for CASSTSGIGSDTQYF.